This T cell receptor (beta chain) comes out of a study of cytomegalovirus exposure and HLA in healthy donors. The primer mix had 60 Vbeta and 13 Jbeta primers. Measured with immunoSEQ multiplex PCR; TCRdb has only the in-frame clones, and not every one. Found here are around 100,000 clones, roughly a tenth of them singletons; the top ten hold approximately 6.1%. This clone was seen a handful of times. The length of the CDR3 is 12 residues. Looked up from germline, CDR1 is MNHEY and CDR2 is SMNVEV (reference sequence). Trimming at V came to 5 bases and at J to 13 bases, leaving 10 bases not matched to a gene.

The gene calls are TRBV27 and TRBJ2-5; 7 bases line up with TRBD1. Sequenced material: PBMCs. This receptor was taken from a man aged 40-49 years in good health and CMV-seropositive. The CDR3: CASSQDRRIRYF. DNA for the CDR3: TGTGCCAGCAGTCAGGACAGGCGAATACGGTACTTC.